A single sample gave rise to the 14 T cell receptor beta chains below, sequenced in a study of T-cell reconstitution after alpha-beta-depleted transplantation in children. The library targeted TCRbeta and was prepared with unique molecular identifiers. TCRdb analysed the PCR reads with MiXCR anew, one entry per CDR3 protein. The sample contains roughly 300,000 distinct CDR3 sequences, about 9.3% of which appear only once. The sequencing used PBMCs from the stem cell graft donor, collected from the stem cell graft. The origin of the receptors is a human donor who donated a stem cell graft to a child with acute lymphoblastic leukemia.

The chain is built from TRBV29-1 and TRBJ2-1; 13 nucleotides match TRBD2. The CDR3 consists of 15 residues. Trimming removed 2 bases from V and 7 bases from J; junction bases left unmatched: 5. CDR1 and CDR2 from the germline V gene are SQVTM and ANQGSEA. For the CDR3, the DNA is TGCAGCGTTGAAACTAGCGGGAGGGCCAGGAATGAGCAGTTCTTC. As protein: CSVETSGRARNEQFF.

The table lists this clonotype with many counts. This chain joins TRBV9 and TRBJ2-2; D is perhaps TRBD1 (6 bases). The V gene lost 6 bases and the J gene lost 2 bases, with 11 bases spanning the gap. Per germline, CDR1 SGDLS and CDR2 YYNGEE. The CDR3 consists of 14 residues. The DNA of the CDR3 is TGTGCCAGCACTCGACAGGAAAACACCGGGGAGCTGTTTTTT. It codes for CASTRQENTGELFF.

This clonotype was picked up a small number of times. This rearrangement joins TRBV27 to TRBJ2-7, with D hard to call. The CDR3 extends over 12 amino acids. Trimming left V 6 bases short and J 0 bases short, with 6 bases between. CDR1 and CDR2 from the germline V gene are MNHEY and SMNVEV (reference sequence). The chain's CDR3 is CASRARSYEQYF. For the CDR3, the DNA is TGTGCCAGCAGGGCCCGCTCCTACGAGCAGTACTTC.

This chain links TRBV3-1 with TRBJ1-1; no definite D call. Germline V CDR1 and CDR2: LGHDT, YNNKEL (reference sequence). Trimming removed 4 bases from V and 2 bases from J, with 14 bases in between. This CDR3 region has 15 residues. The chain's CDR3 is CASSPEHGENTEAFF. Here the CDR3 DNA reads TGTGCCAGCAGCCCAGAACACGGAGAAAACACTGAAGCTTTCTTT.

This clonotype showed up just a few times. The chain carries TRBV5-1 and TRBJ2-5; D unclear. Germline values: CDR1 SGHRS, CDR2 YFSETQ. The CDR3 has 14 residues. With 0 bases removed from V and 5 bases from J, the gap between germline ends came to 11 bases. CDR3 coding DNA: TGCGCCAGCAGCTTGGCCGAGATTTACGAGACCCAGTACTTC. Protein sequence: CASSLAEIYETQYF.

Many counts were recorded for this clonotype. This chain uses TRBV7-8 with TRBJ2-2; perhaps TRBD2 as D (5 bases). This CDR3 has 17 amino acids. The germline V gene encodes CDR1 SGHVS and CDR2 FQNEAQ. Deletions cut 1 base from V and 0 bases from J, with 12 bases between. The CDR3 loop reads CASSLEALGANTGELFF. CDR3 DNA sequence: TGTGCCAGCAGCTTAGAGGCGCTGGGAGCGAACACCGGGGAGCTGTTTTTT.

This clonotype was picked up a small number of times. The chain uses TRBV30 and TRBJ2-5, with D hard to call. V lost 3 bases and J lost 1, with 12 bases in between. CDR1 is GTSNPN, CDR2 SVGIG, per germline (reference sequence). The CDR3 extends over 14 amino acids. The CDR3 protein is CAWRPGYPQETQYF. CDR3 sequence (DNA): TGTGCCTGGAGGCCGGGCTACCCCCAAGAGACCCAGTACTTC.

This rearrangement joins TRBV7-2 to TRBJ2-7, with a possible D match to TRBD2 (6 bases). Looked up from germline, CDR1 is SGHTA and CDR2 is FQGNSA. The CDR3 consists of 12 residues. V lost 1 base and J 10 bases, leaving 11 bases between the germline ends. The CDR3 nucleotides read TGTGCCAGCAGCTTAGGCCAAGCGGGCCAGTACTTC. Translating gives CASSLGQAGQYF.

This clonotype has a handful of counts. The chain employs TRBV19 and TRBJ2-4, with 9 bases lining up with TRBD1. The CDR3 runs 14 residues. V was clipped by 6 bases and J by 1 base; unmatched bases: 1. Per germline, CDR1 LNHDA and CDR2 SQIVND (reference sequence). CDR3: CASSGQGAKNIQYF. DNA for the CDR3: TGTGCCAGTAGCGGACAGGGGGCCAAAAACATTCAGTACTTC.

The chain has TRBV6-5 and TRBJ2-5; 8 bases align to TRBD2. Germline assignment: CDR1 MNHEY and CDR2 SVGAGI. The CDR3 contains 16 residues. After removal of 6 bases from V and 3 bases from J, the junction contained 12 bases not matched to a gene. The CDR3 reads CASSKPRGGEEETQYF. CDR3 bases: TGTGCCAGCAGCAAGCCACGGGGGGGAGAAGAAGAGACCCAGTACTTC.

This clonotype was seen a handful of times. V gene TRBV20-1 combines with J gene TRBJ1-5; 7 nucleotides agree with TRBD1. This CDR3 has 13 amino acids. V trimming: 5 bases; J trimming: 7 bases; junction bases outside the gene matches: 8. Germline V gene sequence: CDR1 DFQATT, CDR2 SNEGSKA (reference sequence). The CDR3 DNA follows: TGCAGTGCTGTCGACGACAGGGACCAGCCCCAGCATTTT. Translated: CSAVDDRDQPQHF.

A few counts support this clonotype. DNA of the CDR3: TGCAGTGCCTCGCATGAGACCCAGTACTTC. The encoded protein is CSASHETQYF. The chain employs TRBV20-1 and TRBJ2-5; D is undetermined. CDR3 length: 10 amino acids. Germline-derived CDR1 and CDR2 are DFQATT and SNEGSKA (reference sequence). V was shortened by 6 bases and J by 5 bases, with 7 bases between the two germline ends.

The chain carries TRBV7-9 and TRBJ1-1; the D is unclear. Looked up from germline, CDR1 is SEHNR and CDR2 is FQNEAQ (reference sequence). V was cut by 5 bases and J by 6 bases, with 10 bases left in between. The CDR3 consists of 12 residues. CDR3: CASSPPYSEAFF. The CDR3 bases are TGTGCCAGCAGCCCGCCTTATTCTGAAGCTTTCTTT. The whole variable domain, filled in from reference TRBV7-9 and TRBJ1-1, reads DTGVSQNPRHKITKRGQNVTFRCDPISEHNRLYWYRQTLGQGPEFLTYFQNEAQLEKSRLLSDRFSAERPKGSFSTLEIQRTEQGDSAMYLCASSPPYSEAFFGQGTRLTVV.

CDR3 sequence: CASKSDKQAAQYF. CDR3 DNA sequence: TGTGCCAGTAAGTCGGACAAACAAGCGGCCCAGTACTTC. The J gene is TRBJ2-5, the V gene TRBV19; D is possibly TRBD1 or TRBD2 (5 bases each). CDR1 and CDR2 from the germline V gene are LNHDA and SQIVND (reference sequence). V lost 7 bases and J 9 bases, leaving 18 bases between the germline ends. The CDR3 covers 13 residues. Full variable domain (remainder filled in from reference TRBV19 and TRBJ2-5): DGGITQSPKYLFRKEGQNVTLSCEQNLNHDAMYWYRQDPGQGLRLIYYSQIVNDFQKGDIAEGYSVSREKKESFPLTVTSAQKNPTAFYLCASKSDKQAAQYFGPGTRLLVL.